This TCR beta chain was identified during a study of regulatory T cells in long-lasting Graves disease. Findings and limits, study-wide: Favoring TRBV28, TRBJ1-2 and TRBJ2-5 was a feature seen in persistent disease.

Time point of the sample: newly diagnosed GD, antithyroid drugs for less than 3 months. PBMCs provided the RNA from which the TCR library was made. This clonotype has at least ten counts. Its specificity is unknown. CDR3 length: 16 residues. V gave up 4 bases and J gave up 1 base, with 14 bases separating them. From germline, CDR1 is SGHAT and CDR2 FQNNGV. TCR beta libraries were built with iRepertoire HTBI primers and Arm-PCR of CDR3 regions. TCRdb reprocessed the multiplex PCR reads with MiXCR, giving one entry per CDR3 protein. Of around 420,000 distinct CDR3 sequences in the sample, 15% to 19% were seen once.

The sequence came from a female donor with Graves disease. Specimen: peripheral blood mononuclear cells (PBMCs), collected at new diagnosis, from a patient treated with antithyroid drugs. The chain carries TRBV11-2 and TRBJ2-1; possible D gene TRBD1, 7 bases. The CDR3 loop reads CASSSSGGLSYNEQFF. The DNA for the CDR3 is TGTGCCAGCAGCTCATCAGGGGGGCTATCCTACAATGAGCAGTTCTTC.